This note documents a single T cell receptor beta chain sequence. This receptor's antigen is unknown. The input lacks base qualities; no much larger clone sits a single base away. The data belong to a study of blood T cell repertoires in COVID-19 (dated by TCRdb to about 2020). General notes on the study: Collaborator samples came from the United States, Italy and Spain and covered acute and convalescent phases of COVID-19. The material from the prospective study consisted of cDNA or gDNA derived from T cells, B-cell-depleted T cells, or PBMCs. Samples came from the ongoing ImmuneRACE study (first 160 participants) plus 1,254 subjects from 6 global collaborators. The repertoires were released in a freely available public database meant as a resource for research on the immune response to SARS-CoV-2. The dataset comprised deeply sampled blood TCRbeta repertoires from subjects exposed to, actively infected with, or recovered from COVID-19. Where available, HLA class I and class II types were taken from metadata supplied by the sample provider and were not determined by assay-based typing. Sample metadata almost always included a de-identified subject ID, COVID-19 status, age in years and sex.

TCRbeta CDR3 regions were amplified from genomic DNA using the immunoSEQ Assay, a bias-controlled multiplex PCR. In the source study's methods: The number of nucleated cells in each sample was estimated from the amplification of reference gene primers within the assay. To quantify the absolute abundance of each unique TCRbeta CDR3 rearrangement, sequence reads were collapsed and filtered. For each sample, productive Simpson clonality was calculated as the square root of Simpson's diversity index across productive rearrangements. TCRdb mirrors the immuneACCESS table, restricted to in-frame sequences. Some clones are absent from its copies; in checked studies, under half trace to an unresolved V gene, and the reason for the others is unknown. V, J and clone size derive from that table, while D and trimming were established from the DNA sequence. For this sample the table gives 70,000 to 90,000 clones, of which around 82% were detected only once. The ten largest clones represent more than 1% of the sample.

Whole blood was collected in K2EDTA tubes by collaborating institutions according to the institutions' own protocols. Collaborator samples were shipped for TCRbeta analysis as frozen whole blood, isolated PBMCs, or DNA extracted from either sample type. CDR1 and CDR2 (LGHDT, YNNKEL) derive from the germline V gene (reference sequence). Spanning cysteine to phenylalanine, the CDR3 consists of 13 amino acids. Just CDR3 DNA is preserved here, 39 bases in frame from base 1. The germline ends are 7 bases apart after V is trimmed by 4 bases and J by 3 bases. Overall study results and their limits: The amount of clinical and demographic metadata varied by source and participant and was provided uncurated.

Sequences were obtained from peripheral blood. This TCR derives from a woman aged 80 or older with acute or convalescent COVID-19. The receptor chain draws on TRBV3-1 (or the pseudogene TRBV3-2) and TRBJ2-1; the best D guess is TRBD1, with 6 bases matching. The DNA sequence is TGTGCCAGCAGCCGACAGGACTACAATGAGCAGTTCTTC. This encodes CASSRQDYNEQFF.